The 21 T cell receptor beta chains below were found in one sample sequenced in a study of blood T cell repertoires in COVID-19 (dated by TCRdb to the early 2020s). The method was the immunoSEQ multiplex PCR assay. TCRdb limited this immuneACCESS table to in-frame rearrangements with V and J called. A share of clones is missing; checked studies link under half to unresolved V genes, and the rest is unexplained. This sample lists roughly 300,000 clones; about 86% were detected once. The ten largest clones represent less than 15% of the sample. Sequencing was performed on peripheral blood. The receptors were gathered from a woman younger than 45 with COVID-19, enrolled during active disease.

CDR3 amino acids: CASSLMGQGGYTF. For the CDR3, the DNA is TGTGCCAGCAGTTTAATGGGGCAGGGCGGCTACACCTTC. The chain links TRBV12-3 or TRBV12-4 to TRBJ1-2; TRBD1 might be the D (5 bases). The CDR3 is 13 residues long. Trimming took off 2 bases at V and 8 bases at J, with 12 bases between the two ends.

This clone was found once. V usage is TRBV10-3 and J usage is TRBJ2-7; 7 bases map to TRBD2. V gave up 0 bases and J gave up 7 bases; unmatched junction bases: 9. The CDR3 length is 15 residues. Germline V CDR1 and CDR2: ENHRY, SYGVKD. The CDR3 loop is CAISESGGEGREQYF. In nucleotides, the CDR3 is TGTGCCATCAGTGAGTCTGGGGGGGAAGGTCGGGAGCAGTACTTC.

CDR3 DNA sequence: TGTGCCAGCAGACCCCTAGGCGGGGCCCAAGCTTTCTTT. As protein: CASRPLGGAQAFF. This chain connects TRBV6-5 to TRBJ1-1; weak D call: TRBD1 (5 bases). Germline values: CDR1 MNHEY, CDR2 SVGAGI. V dropped 6 bases and J dropped 9 bases, with 17 bases sitting between them. The CDR3 contains 13 residues.

This clone turned up a few times. The chain combines TRBV4-1 with TRBJ2-1, with D possibly matching TRBD1 (5 bases). This CDR3 region has 15 residues. Trimming removed 1 base at V and 7 bases at J, with 14 bases between. Looked up from germline, CDR1 is MGHRA and CDR2 is YSYEKL. CDR3 region: CASSQGRQGRNEQFF. The CDR3 coding sequence is TGCGCCAGCAGCCAAGGACGTCAGGGTAGGAATGAGCAGTTCTTC.

As DNA, the CDR3 is TGTGCCAGCAGCTTAGCGCTATTGACAGGGGCAGGCGGGGAGCTGTTTTTT. Translated: CASSLALLTGAGGELFF. The rearrangement uses TRBV7-9 and TRBJ2-2; TRBD1 agrees at 8 bases. CDR1 is SEHNR, CDR2 FQNEAQ, per germline (reference sequence). The CDR3 extends over 17 amino acids. V trimming: 0 bases; J trimming: 7 bases; junction bases outside the gene matches: 10.

This rearrangement joins TRBV25-1 to TRBJ1-1; D remains unclear. V lost 6 bases and J lost 6, with 14 bases in between. This CDR3 has 13 amino acids. Germline V gene data show CDR1 as MGHDK and CDR2 as SYGVNS. CDR3: CASRGLVRSEAFF. For the CDR3, the DNA is TGTGCCAGCAGAGGTCTTGTGAGGTCTGAAGCTTTCTTT.

The CDR3 loop reads CASRGQGNVSPLHF. CDR3 nucleotide sequence: TGTGCCAGCAGGGGACAGGGCAATGTGTCACCCCTCCACTTT. This chain links TRBV6-5 with TRBJ1-6, with TRBD1 matching 9 bases. The V and J ends lost 6 bases and 10 bases, in that order; junction bases with no gene match: 7. Germline CDR1 MNHEY, CDR2 SVGAGI. CDR3 length equals 14 residues.

The chain employs TRBV29-1 and TRBJ1-3, with a tentative D call TRBD1 (5 bases). Deletions cut 4 bases from V and 2 bases from J, with 9 bases between. This CDR3 spans 13 amino acids. The germline CDR1 and CDR2 sequences are SQVTM and ANQGSEA. CDR3 in DNA: TGCAGCGTTGCCACAGGCCCTGGAAACACCATATATTTT. The encoded protein is CSVATGPGNTIYF.

The rearrangement joins TRBV5-5 to TRBJ2-1; no reliable D call. CDR1 and CDR2 from the germline V gene are SGHKS and YYEKEE (reference sequence). V lost 2 bases and J lost 4, with 16 bases in between. This CDR3 has 16 amino acids. DNA for the CDR3: TGTGCCAGCAGCTTCCTTCAGTCAGGTAAATACAATGAGCAGTTCTTC. It yields the protein CASSFLQSGKYNEQFF.

The rearrangement links TRBV27 to TRBJ1-5; 9 bases fit TRBD1. The germline CDR1 and CDR2 sequences are MNHEY and SMNVEV (reference sequence). The CDR3 is made up of 17 amino acids. The V and J ends lost 4 bases and 4 bases, in that order; junction bases with no gene match: 11. CDR3 bases: TGTGCCAGCAGTTCACTTGGGACAGGGAGGAGAAATCAGCCCCAGCATTTT. Amino acid sequence: CASSSLGTGRRNQPQHF.

This rearrangement joins TRBV3-1 (or the pseudogene TRBV3-2) to TRBJ2-5; 10 bases map to TRBD2. V lost 7 bases and J lost 3; bases outside the gene matches: 8. Germline assignment: CDR1 LGHDT and CDR2 YNNKEL (reference sequence). The CDR3 has 15 amino acids. In nucleotides, the CDR3 is TGTGCCAGCAACAAAAAGCTAGCGGGGGAAGAGACCCAGTACTTC. Its translation is CASNKKLAGEETQYF.

This clone was counted a few times. The chain couples TRBV11-2 to TRBJ1-6; 7 nucleotides line up with TRBD1. Germline-derived CDR1 and CDR2 are SGHAT and FQNNGV. Losses at the gene ends were 2 bases for V and 8 bases for J; bases not matched to a gene: 12. The CDR3 totals 17 residues. CDR3 sequence: CASSLFPRDSEDSPLHF. The CDR3 DNA reads as TGTGCCAGCAGCTTATTCCCTCGGGACAGTGAAGATTCACCCCTCCACTTT.

This chain uses TRBV3-1 (or the pseudogene TRBV3-2) with TRBJ2-5; D possibly corresponds to TRBD2 (6 bases). The CDR3 spans 14 residues. The V end was cut by 4 bases, the J end by 2 bases, with 11 bases between. The germline gives CDR1 LGHDT, CDR2 YNNKEL (reference sequence). The CDR3 DNA is TGTGCCAGCAGCCTAAGGACTACACAAGAGACCCAGTACTTC. Its protein product is CASSLRTTQETQYF.

J is TRBJ2-2 and V is TRBV6-5; possibly TRBD1 for D (5 bases). The CDR3 totals 15 residues. The V gene's germline CDR1 is MNHEY and CDR2 SVGAGI. The germline V and J ends were trimmed by 6 bases and 2 bases, with 13 bases remaining between them. CDR3: CASRTGRDNTGELFF. CDR3 DNA sequence: TGTGCCAGCAGGACCGGCAGGGATAACACCGGGGAGCTGTTTTTT.

This clone was seen just once. This chain uses TRBV5-1 with TRBJ1-3, with D uncertain. V was clipped by 10 bases and J by 3 bases, with 14 bases between them. This CDR3 comprises 13 residues. Germline-derived CDR1 and CDR2 are SGHRS and YFSETQ. The CDR3 is CAPGAPYGNTIYF. The CDR3 DNA is TGCGCCCCCGGAGCCCCGTATGGAAACACCATATATTTT.

V and J are TRBV13 and TRBJ1-2, with 8 bases matching TRBD1. Looked up from germline, CDR1 is PRHDT and CDR2 is FYEKMQ (reference sequence). Trimming took 1 base from V and 4 from J; bases not matched to a gene: 2. This CDR3 is 14 amino acids long. The CDR3 nucleotides read TGTGCCAGCAGCTTAGCCAGGGGGCTCTATGGCTACACCTTC. Translating gives CASSLARGLYGYTF.

The rearrangement joins TRBV7-2 to TRBJ1-6; perhaps TRBD1 as D (6 bases). V was trimmed by 10 bases and J by 11 bases, leaving 15 bases between them. The germline V gene has CDR1 SGHTA and CDR2 FQGNSA. The CDR3 has 12 residues. The CDR3 DNA sequence: TGTGCCACGGAATTGGGGGCGGCACCCCTCCACTTT. Amino acid sequence: CATELGAAPLHF.

The rearrangement uses TRBV24-1 and TRBJ2-5; the D is unclear. V gave up 2 bases and J gave up 5 bases, with 14 bases separating them. The CDR3 has 15 residues. Germline loops: CDR1 KGHDR, CDR2 SFDVKD. The DNA of the CDR3 is TGTGCCACCAGTGATTCCAAACTCTCGGAGGAGACCCAGTACTTC. Amino acid sequence: CATSDSKLSEETQYF.

The chain recombines TRBV4-1 with TRBJ1-4; D is unclear. The CDR3 loop spans 17 amino acids. V lost 1 base, J lost 0 bases, and 12 bases lay in between. Germline values: CDR1 MGHRA, CDR2 YSYEKL. The CDR3, as DNA: TGCGCCAGCAGCCAAGGGATCAGGTCGGCAACTAATGAAAAACTGTTTTTT. Translation gives CASSQGIRSATNEKLFF.

This clone has just one count. In DNA form, the CDR3 reads TGTGCCAGCTCACCATCGGCTCCGGCAGGCCAGCCCCAGCATTTT. This translates into CASSPSAPAGQPQHF. This sequence joins TRBV18 and TRBJ1-5; D remains ambiguous. The V end was cut by 2 bases, the J end by 7 bases, with 15 bases between. This CDR3 has 15 residues. CDR1 is KGHSH, CDR2 LQKENI, per germline.

This clone came up once. The chain employs TRBV5-6 and TRBJ2-1, with 7 bases lining up with TRBD1. The V segment lost 4 bases and the J segment 4 bases; nucleotides outside the gene matches: 20. Germline CDR1 and CDR2: SGHDT and YYEEEE. The CDR3 has 19 amino acids. The CDR3 loop reads CASSPPPRQGAWVYNEQFF. Here the CDR3 DNA reads TGTGCCAGCAGCCCCCCCCCTAGACAGGGCGCTTGGGTGTACAATGAGCAGTTCTTC. Based on the CDR3 plus reference TRBV5-6 and TRBJ2-1, the full variable domain is DAGVTQSPTHLIKTRGQQVTLRCSPKSGHDTVSWYQQALGQGPQFIFQYYEEEERQRGNFPDRFSGHQFPNYSSELNVNALLLGDSALYLCASSPPPRQGAWVYNEQFFGPGTRLTVL.